Sequencing of this T cell receptor (beta chain) was carried out in a study of vaccination effects on CD4 cells after COVID-19. Study background: Two doses of either BNT162b2 or mRNA-1273 were given to each participant.

Antigen-specific CD4+ T cells were expanded with viral peptide pools in the ViraFEST assay before sequencing. Once cultured for nine to ten days, the cells underwent separation to obtain CD4+ T cells. Neither prior SARS-CoV-2 infection nor positive nucleocapsid antibodies were present in the vaccine recipients. For each well, 1.5 million to 2 million PBMC were cultured with 10 IU/ml IL-2 and around 9 ug/ml peptides. Germline values: CDR1 MNHEY, CDR2 SMNVEV (reference sequence). The length of the CDR3 is 14 residues. The V segment lost 5 bases and the J segment 7 bases; nucleotides outside the gene matches: 10. Turning to this clone: Its specificity is not known.

General observations from the study: Vaccine- and infection-induced clones showed marked clonal contraction late following vaccination. Healthy vaccinees' vaccine-induced clones included only 1 of 255 that recognized common cold coronaviruses.

TCRdb's table, derived via immunoSEQ multiplex PCR, lists solely in-frame clones and lacks some. Of about 38,000 clones listed, roughly 76% are singletons. The sample was CD4+ T cells from PBMCs cultured with SARS-CoV-2 spike peptides, taken before COVID-19 vaccination. The chain uses TRBV27 and TRBJ1-2; 7 bases line up with TRBD1. The clonotype was recovered from a human donor who received a COVID-19 vaccine. CDR3 in DNA: TGTGCCAGCAGTCGTGCGACAGGGTCGCCTGGCTACACCTTC. It translates to CASSRATGSPGYTF.